This T cell receptor (beta chain) is drawn from a study of early T cells in non-severe SARS-CoV-2 infection. Whole-study context: Bulk RNA isolated from unsorted whole blood underwent sequencing; chains were not paired.

Study conclusions and caveats: Database matching using VDJdb favored anti-spike CD8 responses, with private and CD4 specificities left missing.

Unique molecular identifier tags were affixed to discrete cDNA molecules. In TCRdb, the 5' RACE reads were re-called with MiXCR into one record per CDR3 protein. Among around 92,000 distinct CDR3 sequences listed, around 10% were seen once. Points on this clonotype: Its antigen is undetermined.

The CDR3 is made up of 14 amino acids. Germline V gives CDR1 SGHTA, CDR2 FQGNSA. Trimming stripped 0 bases from V and 6 bases from J, with 11 bases between. This chain links TRBV7-2 with TRBJ1-1, with TRBD1 as a possible D gene (5 bases). Specimen: whole blood. This TCR was sampled from an adult who was a healthcare worker with PCR-confirmed SARS-CoV-2 infection or an uninfected control (not recorded which). CDR3 nucleotides: TGTGCCAGCAGCTTAGCCTGGCAGGGCTCTGAAGCTTTCTTT. It yields the protein CASSLAWQGSEAFF.